Below are 9 T cell receptor beta chains sequenced from a single sample in a study of technical replicates of blood from a few donors (dated by TCRdb to about 2017). Libraries were prepared through the immunoSEQ multiplex PCR assay. TCRdb mirrors the immuneACCESS table, restricted to in-frame sequences. Some clones are absent from its copies; in checked studies, under half trace to an unresolved V gene, and the reason for the others is unknown. For this sample there are 65,000 to 95,000 clones; approximately 97% appear just once. The ten largest account for more than 0.15% of the sample. The sample comprised T cells isolated from PBMCs. The source of these receptors is a human donor in good health.

The rearrangement joins TRBV5-4 to TRBJ2-7, with a tentative D call TRBD1 (5 bases). CDR1 and CDR2 (germline): SGHNT, YYREEE (reference sequence). V lost 2 bases to trimming and J lost 4 bases, with 19 bases between them. The CDR3 loop spans 16 amino acids. The CDR3 region has the DNA TGTGCCAGCAGCTTTTTGAGCAGAAGGGGTGTATACGAGCAGTACTTC. Encoded protein: CASSFLSRRGVYEQYF.

The V call is TRBV5-4, the J call TRBJ2-2; 8 nucleotides align to TRBD2. The V segment lost 4 bases and the J segment 10 bases; nucleotides outside the gene matches: 15. Germline V gives CDR1 SGHNT, CDR2 YYREEE (reference sequence). CDR3 length: 16 amino acids. The CDR3: CASSQTSVGGLKELFF. The CDR3 DNA sequence: TGTGCCAGCAGCCAGACTAGCGTGGGAGGGTTGAAGGAGCTGTTTTTT.

This clone has just a few counts. J is TRBJ2-7 and V is TRBV4-2; 8 bases are shared with TRBD2. Germline V CDR1 and CDR2: LGHNA, YNFKEQ. The length of the CDR3 is 14 residues. V lost 4 bases, J lost 3 bases, and 5 bases stayed unmatched. CDR3 sequence reads: CASSREGLGYEQYF. For the CDR3, the DNA is TGTGCCAGCAGCCGGGAGGGACTAGGCTACGAGCAGTACTTC.

The V and J genes are TRBV6-6 and TRBJ2-7; possibly TRBD2 for D (6 bases). Germline lookup yields CDR1 MNHNY and CDR2 SVGAGI (reference sequence). The V and J ends lost 1 base and 2 bases respectively, with 12 bases between them. This CDR3 comprises 15 residues. The CDR3 here is CASSYLRDPPYEQYF. In nucleotides, the CDR3 is TGTGCCAGCAGTTACTTGCGGGACCCTCCCTACGAGCAGTACTTC.

The chain uses TRBV11-3 and TRBJ2-1, with TRBD2 matching over 11 bases. Unmatched junction bases numbered 7, after V lost 2 bases and J lost 7 bases. The CDR3 length is 16 residues. The germline V gene has CDR1 SGHNT and CDR2 YENEEA. CDR3 residues: CASSLSIAGGINEQFF. The CDR3 bases are TGTGCCAGCAGCTTATCTATAGCGGGGGGGATAAATGAGCAGTTCTTC.

This clone was counted a single time. The V call is TRBV19, the J call TRBJ2-7, with 10 bases matching TRBD1. The germline gives CDR1 LNHDA, CDR2 SQIVND (reference sequence). The CDR3 sequence is 13 residues long. V was clipped by 8 bases and J by 2 bases; unmatched bases: 3. In nucleotides, the CDR3 is TGTGCCAGTGGGACAGGGGACGCCTACGAGCAGTACTTC. Encoded protein: CASGTGDAYEQYF.

V and J are TRBV4-1 and TRBJ2-3, with 13 bases identical to TRBD2. The germline V gene encodes CDR1 MGHRA and CDR2 YSYEKL. The CDR3 is 20 amino acids. With 0 bases clipped from V and 0 bases from J, the junction kept 9 bases outside the gene matches. The CDR3 DNA is TGCGCCAGCAGCCAAGAAGGGACTAGCGGGATTGAAACTAGCACAGATACGCAGTATTTT. It yields the protein CASSQEGTSGIETSTDTQYF.

V is TRBV6-5 and J is TRBJ2-7; 8 bases are a match to TRBD1. This CDR3 has 14 amino acids. Trimming took 1 base from V and 5 from J; bases not matched to a gene: 4. Germline V gene data show CDR1 as MNHEY and CDR2 as SVGAGI. CDR3 amino acids: CASSYLDRVHEQYF. CDR3 nucleotides: TGTGCCAGCAGTTACTTGGACAGGGTCCACGAGCAGTACTTC.

This clone showed up just once. The chain uses TRBV15 and TRBJ1-1; 8 bases match TRBD1. The CDR3 has 14 residues. From germline, CDR1 is LNHNV and CDR2 YYDKDF (reference sequence). V was clipped by 5 bases and J by 3 bases; unmatched bases: 5. The CDR3 DNA follows: TGTGCCACCAGCTCGGACAGGGCGGACACTGAAGCTTTCTTT. It specifies CATSSDRADTEAFF.